The 29 T cell receptor beta chains below come from one sample, sequenced in a study of cytomegalovirus exposure and HLA in healthy donors. The PCR used 60 Vbeta and 13 Jbeta primers. Clones were read by immunoSEQ multiplex PCR, and TCRdb kept only the in-frame ones, dropping some. The data show roughly 130,000 clones, 80% seen once. Sequencing input: PBMCs. The receptors come from a man aged 25-40 years in good health and CMV-seronegative.

The chain is built from TRBV14 and TRBJ1-2; 9 nucleotides agree with TRBD1. V gave up 2 bases and J gave up 3 bases; unmatched junction bases: 16. This CDR3 comprises 19 residues. CDR1 is SGHDN and CDR2 is FVKESK in the germline V gene. CDR3 amino acids: CASSQRQGGTGTGYYGYTF. DNA of the CDR3: TGTGCCAGCAGCCAAAGACAAGGAGGCACCGGGACAGGGTACTATGGCTACACCTTC.

In this sample, this clone turned up a few times. The chain employs TRBV5-4 and TRBJ2-6; D not certain. Germline V CDR1 and CDR2: SGHNT, YYREEE (reference sequence). The V gene lost 4 bases and the J gene lost 1 base, with 9 bases spanning the gap. The CDR3 is 15 amino acids. The CDR3 coding sequence is TGTGCCAGCAGCCCTCAGAGGTCTGGGGCCAACGTCCTGACTTTC. Translation gives CASSPQRSGANVLTF. Drawing the rest from reference TRBV5-4 and TRBJ2-6, the complete variable domain is ETGVTQSPTHLIKTRGQQVTLRCSSQSGHNTVSWYQQALGQGPQFIFQYYREEENGRGNFPPRFSGLQFPNYSSELNVNALELDDSALYLCASSPQRSGANVLTFGAGSRLTVL.

This clone was observed a handful of times. The chain has TRBV29-1 and TRBJ2-7; 7 bases agree with TRBD1. With 7 bases clipped from V and 3 bases from J, the junction kept 12 bases outside the gene matches. CDR1 is SQVTM and CDR2 is ANQGSEA in the germline V gene. The CDR3 is 14 amino acids. CDR3 in amino acids: CSATILGQIYEQYF. The CDR3 nucleotides read TGCAGCGCTACGATCCTGGGACAGATCTACGAGCAGTACTTC.

The J gene is TRBJ2-7, the V gene TRBV6-5; 11 bases agree with TRBD2. J gave up 3 bases and V 6 bases, and 7 bases lay outside the gene matches. The CDR3 spans 15 residues. CDR1 is MNHEY, CDR2 SVGAGI, per germline. The CDR3 spells CASSVLLAGVYEQYF. The DNA for the CDR3 is TGTGCCAGCAGCGTCCTACTAGCGGGAGTCTACGAGCAGTACTTC.

The chain carries TRBV29-1 and TRBJ2-5; D gene ambiguous. CDR3 length: 12 amino acids. Trimming cost V 3 bases and J 2 bases, with 7 bases left between them. The germline gives CDR1 SQVTM, CDR2 ANQGSEA. The CDR3 DNA reads TGCAGCGTTGATGGAGCACAAGAGACCCAGTACTTC. It translates to CSVDGAQETQYF.

The chain has TRBV28 and TRBJ1-6, with 7 bases aligning to TRBD1. The CDR3 sequence is 15 residues long. The V gene's germline CDR1 is MDHEN and CDR2 SYDVKM. The ends lost 5 bases at V and 5 bases at J; junction bases unmatched: 6. The CDR3 protein is CASSKGQYDNSPLHF. For the CDR3, the DNA is TGTGCCAGCAGTAAGGGACAGTATGATAATTCACCCCTCCACTTT.

V usage is TRBV6-5 and J usage is TRBJ1-1, with 7 bases matching TRBD1. This CDR3 has 15 residues. The V gene's germline CDR1 is MNHEY and CDR2 SVGAGI. V was pared by 5 bases and J by 0 bases, with 6 bases of the junction left unmatched. The CDR3 sequence is CASSPWDSVNTEAFF. Written as DNA, the CDR3 is TGTGCCAGCAGTCCCTGGGACAGCGTGAACACTGAAGCTTTCTTT.

This rearrangement joins TRBV7-8 to TRBJ2-2; TRBD1 matches 8 bases. The CDR3 is 15 amino acids. The germline gives CDR1 SGHVS, CDR2 FQNEAQ. With V trimmed by 5 bases and J by 6 bases, 8 bases remained unmatched. CDR3 in amino acids: CASSIFRGLAGELFF. As DNA, the CDR3 is TGTGCCAGCAGCATCTTCAGGGGGCTGGCCGGGGAGCTGTTTTTT.

The rearrangement uses TRBV19 and TRBJ2-3, with TRBD1 matching over 7 bases. CDR1 is LNHDA and CDR2 is SQIVND in the germline V gene (reference sequence). The CDR3 is 15 amino acids. V trimming: 4 bases; J trimming: 4 bases; junction bases outside the gene matches: 8. The CDR3 reads CASSTGGVGPDTQYF. CDR3 nucleotide sequence: TGTGCCAGTAGTACAGGGGGAGTGGGCCCAGATACGCAGTATTTT.

The gene calls are TRBV5-4 and TRBJ2-1; a possible D gene is TRBD1 (5 bases). V was pared by 4 bases and J by 5 bases, with 10 bases between. Germline V lookup: CDR1 SGHNT, CDR2 YYREEE (reference sequence). This CDR3 comprises 13 residues. CDR3 sequence: CASSPDRNNEQFF. Here the CDR3 DNA reads TGTGCCAGCAGCCCCGACAGAAACAATGAGCAGTTCTTC.

The rearrangement links TRBV10-3 to TRBJ2-1; 11 nucleotides align to TRBD2. J gave up 5 bases and V 2 bases, and 5 bases lay outside the gene matches. The CDR3 spans 16 residues. Per germline, CDR1 ENHRY and CDR2 SYGVKD. CDR3 DNA: TGTGCCATCAGTGAGGGGCCGGGACTAGCGGACAATGAGCAGTTCTTC. The encoded protein is CAISEGPGLADNEQFF.

The chain recombines TRBV9 with TRBJ2-5; 9 bases fit TRBD1. The CDR3 consists of 14 residues. Unmatched junction bases numbered 4, after V lost 3 bases and J lost 4 bases. The V gene's germline CDR1 is SGDLS and CDR2 YYNGEE. CDR3 DNA: TGTGCCAGCAGCGCGGGACAGGGTGCAGAGACCCAGTACTTC. Translated, it gives CASSAGQGAETQYF. Filled out from reference TRBV9 and TRBJ2-5, the complete variable domain reads DSGVTQTPKHLITATGQRVTLRCSPRSGDLSVYWYQQSLDQGLQFLIQYYNGEERAKGNILERFSAQQFPDLHSELNLSSLELGDSALYFCASSAGQGAETQYFGPGTRLLVL.

Of note for this clone: This sample includes further DNA sequences coding for the same CDR3. The chain combines TRBV5-8 with TRBJ2-2, with D maybe TRBD2 (5 bases). Germline V gene lookup returns CDR1 SGHTS and CDR2 YDEGEE. CDR3 size: 14 residues. Trimming took off 2 bases at V and 1 base at J, with 6 bases between the two ends. CDR3 loop: CASSFAGNTGELFF. CDR3 coding DNA: TGTGCCAGCAGCTTCGCGGGGAACACCGGGGAGCTGTTTTTT.

This sequence joins TRBV5-6 and TRBJ1-1; D unclear. Trimming took 3 bases from V and 7 from J, leaving 7 bases between them. In germline, CDR1 is SGHDT, CDR2 YYEEEE. The CDR3 has 11 amino acids. The CDR3 DNA follows: TGTGCCAGCAGCTCCGAGGTTGAAGCTTTCTTT. Translated, it gives CASSSEVEAFF.

This chain links TRBV6-1 with TRBJ2-5; 8 bases are a match to TRBD1. Looked up from germline, CDR1 is MNHNS and CDR2 is SASEGT. With 1 base clipped from V and 4 bases from J, the junction kept 5 bases outside the gene matches. The CDR3 has 15 residues. The CDR3 loop is CASSEVTGVGETQYF. The CDR3, as DNA: TGTGCCAGCAGTGAAGTGACAGGGGTCGGAGAGACCCAGTACTTC.

J is TRBJ1-2 and V is TRBV5-6; 9 bases line up with TRBD1. From germline, CDR1 is SGHDT and CDR2 YYEEEE. V shed 2 bases, J shed 5 bases, and the junction held 7 bases outside the gene matches. This CDR3 spans 15 amino acids. The CDR3 spells CASSLGTGSSYGYTF. Written as DNA, the CDR3 is TGTGCCAGCAGCTTAGGGACAGGGTCCTCTTATGGCTACACCTTC.

This chain connects TRBV30 to TRBJ1-3, with 8 bases aligning to TRBD1. V dropped 2 bases and J dropped 0; count of bases not matched to a gene: 6. Per germline, CDR1 GTSNPN and CDR2 SVGIG (reference sequence). There are 16 residues in the CDR3. CDR3 bases: TGTGCCTGGAGTCCGGGACAGGAATTCTCTGGAAACACCATATATTTT. Protein product: CAWSPGQEFSGNTIYF.

The chain joins TRBV5-6 to TRBJ2-2; 7 bases map to TRBD2. The germline V gene encodes CDR1 SGHDT and CDR2 YYEEEE. This CDR3 is built from 19 residues. The V gene end was trimmed by 1 base and the J gene end by 1 base; junction bases not matched to a gene: 13. This CDR3 reads CASSLWGGVPSQNTGELFF. The CDR3 DNA is TGTGCCAGCAGCTTGTGGGGGGGGGTCCCGTCACAGAACACCGGGGAGCTGTTTTTT.

V usage is TRBV7-2 and J usage is TRBJ2-5, with no clear D. Germline V gives CDR1 SGHTA, CDR2 FQGNSA. The CDR3 is 13 residues long. Trimming took 6 bases from V and 5 from J, leaving 13 bases between them. CDR3 nucleotides: TGTGCCAGCAGTCCGAGCGAATGGGAGACCCAGTACTTC. Protein product: CASSPSEWETQYF.

The rearrangement uses TRBV6-1 and TRBJ2-1; the match to TRBD2 covers 9 bases. The CDR3 covers 14 residues. Germline V gene lookup returns CDR1 MNHNS and CDR2 SASEGT. J gave up 4 bases and V 6 bases, and 4 bases lay outside the gene matches. This CDR3 is CASRGLALYNEQFF. The CDR3 nucleotides are TGTGCCAGCAGGGGACTAGCTCTGTACAATGAGCAGTTCTTC.

The rearrangement uses TRBV6-5 and TRBJ2-1; TRBD2 is a possible D gene (6 bases). The CDR3 contains 15 residues. Germline V lookup: CDR1 MNHEY, CDR2 SVGAGI. V lost 10 bases to trimming and J lost 7 bases, with 23 bases between them. The CDR3 DNA reads TGTGCCACCTCTCGGGCAGGAGGGAGAGAAAATGAGCAGTTCTTC. It encodes CATSRAGGRENEQFF.

The V gene is TRBV27, the J gene TRBJ1-1; the D gene is possibly TRBD1 (5 bases). There are 13 residues in the CDR3. Trimming pared 2 bases from V and 4 bases from J, leaving 8 bases between. The germline V gene has CDR1 MNHEY and CDR2 SMNVEV (reference sequence). The CDR3 DNA follows: TGTGCCAGCAGTTTACAGGGCGGCACTGAAGCTTTCTTT. This sequence encodes CASSLQGGTEAFF.

This sequence joins TRBV9 and TRBJ1-1, with 10 bases lining up with TRBD1. Germline trimming cut 3 bases from V and 0 bases from J; bases unmatched to any gene: 5. CDR1 and CDR2 from the germline V gene are SGDLS and YYNGEE. The CDR3 is 16 residues long. CDR3 loop: CASSARTGGMNTEAFF. DNA for the CDR3: TGTGCCAGCAGCGCCCGGACAGGGGGTATGAACACTGAAGCTTTCTTT. Together with reference TRBV9 and TRBJ1-1, the CDR3 gives the full variable domain: DSGVTQTPKHLITATGQRVTLRCSPRSGDLSVYWYQQSLDQGLQFLIQYYNGEERAKGNILERFSAQQFPDLHSELNLSSLELGDSALYFCASSARTGGMNTEAFFGQGTRLTVV.

The chain is built from TRBV18 and TRBJ2-7; 12 bases line up with TRBD2. The CDR3 is 17 residues long. Germline V gene data show CDR1 as KGHSH and CDR2 as LQKENI. Losses at the gene ends were 3 bases for V and 3 bases for J; bases not matched to a gene: 9. The CDR3 DNA reads TGTGCCAGCTCACCGCGACTAGCGGGGGAGGGGGGCTACGAGCAGTACTTC. It codes for CASSPRLAGEGGYEQYF.

This chain joins TRBV7-6 and TRBJ2-1; 7 bases agree with TRBD1. The CDR3 is made up of 15 amino acids. V trimming: 5 bases; J trimming: 7 bases; junction bases outside the gene matches: 11. Germline V gives CDR1 SGHVS, CDR2 FNYEAQ. As DNA, the CDR3 is TGTGCCAGCAGCGCCCGGGACAGCCCTCGGAATGAGCAGTTCTTC. Protein product: CASSARDSPRNEQFF.

This chain links TRBV6-6 with TRBJ2-1, with 12 bases identical to TRBD2. This CDR3 contains 15 residues. With V trimmed by 7 bases and J by 9 bases, 10 bases remained unmatched. In germline, CDR1 is MNHNY, CDR2 SVGAGI (reference sequence). The CDR3 DNA reads TGTGCCAGCATCCCTAGCGGGAGGGTGTCAAGTGAGCAGTTCTTC. This translates into CASIPSGRVSSEQFF.

Only a few counts were recorded for this clone. The chain couples TRBV4-3 to TRBJ2-2; the D is unclear. This CDR3 has 14 amino acids. Between the trimmed V and J ends, which lost 3 bases and 3 bases, there was a span of 8 bases. CDR1 LGHNA and CDR2 YSLEER come from the germline V gene. CDR3 sequence (DNA): TGCGCCAGCAGCCACTTCCGGGACACCGGGGAGCTGTTTTTT. Translated: CASSHFRDTGELFF.

This sequence joins TRBV13 and TRBJ2-7; TRBD1 might be the D (6 bases). Deletions cut 0 bases from V and 2 bases from J, with 14 bases between. In germline, CDR1 is PRHDT, CDR2 FYEKMQ (reference sequence). The CDR3 loop spans 16 amino acids. The CDR3 DNA is TGTGCCAGCAGCTTAGGTAGGGGGAGTCTAACCTACGAGCAGTACTTC. It specifies CASSLGRGSLTYEQYF.

The gene calls are TRBV12-5 and TRBJ1-5, with no clear D. This CDR3 is 16 amino acids long. Deletions cut 2 bases from V and 3 bases from J, with 14 bases between. Germline assignment: CDR1 LGHNT and CDR2 FRNRAP. DNA of the CDR3: TGTGCTAGTGGTTTGCTAAGGTTCGCGGACAATCAGCCCCAGCATTTT. It is translated as CASGLLRFADNQPQHF.